The 16 T cell receptor beta chains in this list originate from one sample, sequenced in a study of beta chain features in type 1 diabetes. Study-wide findings and caveats: For Type 1 diabetes patients, all four CD4+ subsets carried TCRB CDR3s that were moderately but significantly shorter.

No antigen has been identified for these receptors. Every bit of the isolated RNA underwent reverse transcription, so sequencing read expressed TCRB transcripts. The table came from immunoSEQ multiplex PCR; TCRdb's copy has only in-frame clones and leaves some out. Among a few hundred thousand clones listed, 9.6% were seen once. The source material was central memory CD4+ T cells from blood. The receptor set was obtained from a man under 40 with type 1 diabetes.

This clone occurred a few times. The V and J genes are TRBV5-1 and TRBJ2-3, with D perhaps being TRBD1 or TRBD2 (5 bases each). The CDR3 consists of 15 residues. Germline CDR1 is SGHRS and CDR2 is YFSETQ. The V gene lost 3 bases and the J gene lost 2 bases, with 13 bases spanning the gap. The CDR3 protein is CASSSGQLDTDTQYF. In nucleotides, the CDR3 is TGCGCCAGCAGCTCGGGGCAGCTAGACACAGATACGCAGTATTTT.

V is TRBV9 and J is TRBJ1-5; D perhaps matches TRBD1 (5 bases). The CDR3 runs 17 residues. Trimming left V 0 bases short and J 1 base short, with 14 bases between. CDR1 SGDLS and CDR2 YYNGEE come from the germline V gene. The CDR3: CASSVGDPGRSNQPQHF. DNA for the CDR3: TGTGCCAGCAGCGTAGGGGACCCGGGAAGAAGCAATCAGCCCCAGCATTTT.

This clone was detected a few times. The chain uses TRBV7-2 and TRBJ2-7; D may match TRBD1 or TRBD2 (6 bases each). CDR1 and CDR2 (germline): SGHTA, FQGNSA. V lost 1 base and J 4 bases, leaving 11 bases between the germline ends. This CDR3 is built from 14 residues. The CDR3: CASSLGRGRYEQYF. The CDR3 nucleotides read TGTGCCAGCAGCTTAGGTCGGGGGCGTTACGAGCAGTACTTC. The full variable domain, rest sourced from reference TRBV7-2 and TRBJ2-7, is GAGVSQSPSNKVTEKGKDVELRCDPISGHTALYWYRQSLGQGLEFLIYFQGNSAPDKSGLPSDRFSAERTGGSVSTLTIQRTQQEDSAVYLCASSLGRGRYEQYFGPGTRLTVT.

In this sample, this clone turned up a few times. The chain combines TRBV7-2 with TRBJ2-3; no reliable D call. The CDR3 consists of 15 residues. Germline assignment: CDR1 SGHTA and CDR2 FQGNSA. The ends were cut back, 5 bases at V and 4 bases at J, with 16 bases in the middle. This CDR3 is CASSTRLLGADTQYF. Written as DNA, the CDR3 is TGTGCCAGCAGCACCAGGCTTCTAGGCGCAGATACGCAGTATTTT.

In this sample, this clone turned up a few times. This chain links TRBV9 with TRBJ1-1, with no clear D. Per the germline V gene, CDR1 is SGDLS and CDR2 is YYNGEE. V was shortened by 0 bases and J by 0 bases, with 15 bases between the two germline ends. CDR3 length: 17 amino acids. The CDR3 DNA reads as TGTGCCAGCAGCGTAGGGTTACAGCAACGCATGAACACTGAAGCTTTCTTT. This sequence encodes CASSVGLQQRMNTEAFF.

This chain links TRBV29-1 with TRBJ2-3; a possible D gene is TRBD1 (5 bases). The CDR3 runs to 13 residues. Trimming took 4 bases from V and 2 from J, leaving 10 bases between them. CDR1 SQVTM and CDR2 ANQGSEA come from the germline V gene. Here the CDR3 reads CSVVQGATDTQYF. CDR3 in DNA: TGCAGCGTTGTTCAAGGGGCCACAGATACGCAGTATTTT.

This chain uses TRBV10-3 with TRBJ2-7; 9 bases align to TRBD1. The CDR3 contains 14 residues. The junction had 8 bases not matched to a gene; V was cut back by 6 bases and J by 5 bases. CDR1 is ENHRY, CDR2 SYGVKD, per germline. CDR3 sequence reads: CAISAGQGIDEQYF. CDR3 nucleotide sequence: TGTGCCATCAGCGCCGGACAGGGGATCGACGAGCAGTACTTC.

This chain links TRBV28 with TRBJ1-2; a possible D gene is TRBD1 (6 bases). Between the trimmed V and J ends, which lost 3 bases and 7 bases, there was a span of 15 bases. This CDR3 has 14 amino acids. CDR1 MDHEN and CDR2 SYDVKM come from the germline V gene. The CDR3: CASSFYQGLSGYTF. The CDR3 DNA reads as TGTGCCAGCAGTTTCTACCAGGGGCTAAGTGGCTACACCTTC.

In its sample, this clone was seen a few times. The rearrangement uses TRBV19 and TRBJ2-3; perhaps D is TRBD1 or TRBD2 (5 bases each). This CDR3 region has 18 residues. The V gene lost 4 bases and the J gene lost 2 bases, with 22 bases spanning the gap. In germline, CDR1 is LNHDA, CDR2 SQIVND (reference sequence). The CDR3 protein is CASSTDTGTLMPTDTQYF. The CDR3 region has the DNA TGTGCCAGTAGTACCGACACCGGGACCTTGATGCCCACAGATACGCAGTATTTT.

The CDR3 bases are TGTGCCAGCAGCGTAGGGATGGCGACGGACGAGCAGTACTTC. Translated, it gives CASSVGMATDEQYF. The V call is TRBV9, the J call TRBJ2-5; no definite D call. The J call is in doubt because the DNA end fits TRBJ2-7 better. The germline V gene has CDR1 SGDLS and CDR2 YYNGEE. The CDR3 runs to 14 residues.

This clone has ten or more counts. J is TRBJ2-5 and V is TRBV7-3, with D possibly called TRBD1 or TRBD2 (5 bases each). There are 15 residues in the CDR3. Per germline, CDR1 SGHTA and CDR2 FQGTGA. The V end lost 3 bases, the J end lost 1 base, and 12 bases lay between the germline ends. CDR3: CASSFQRGTQETQYF. DNA of the CDR3: TGTGCCAGCAGCTTTCAAAGAGGGACCCAAGAGACCCAGTACTTC.

This clone was recorded at least ten times. This chain connects TRBV5-1 to TRBJ2-1, with 7 bases fitting TRBD2. Per germline, CDR1 SGHRS and CDR2 YFSETQ. V gave up 1 base and J gave up 0 bases; unmatched junction bases: 4. The CDR3 spans 16 residues. CDR3 sequence (DNA): TGCGCCAGCAGCTTGAGGCCTAGCGGCTCCTACAATGAGCAGTTCTTC. This codes for CASSLRPSGSYNEQFF.

The CDR3 loop reads CASSPGSGRAGTGELFF. The CDR3 DNA sequence: TGCGCCAGCAGCCCGGGAAGCGGGAGGGCCGGCACCGGGGAGCTGTTTTTT. This sequence joins TRBV5-1 and TRBJ2-2; 10 bases align to TRBD2. The CDR3 length is 17 residues. Germline V lookup: CDR1 SGHRS, CDR2 YFSETQ. V trimming: 4 bases; J trimming: 4 bases; junction bases outside the gene matches: 10.

The genes are TRBV29-1 and TRBJ2-7, with D perhaps matching TRBD1 or TRBD2 (5 bases each). This CDR3 spans 13 amino acids. Germline V gene lookup returns CDR1 SQVTM and CDR2 ANQGSEA. Trimming pared 4 bases from V and 3 bases from J, leaving 13 bases between. CDR3 in DNA: TGCAGCGTTGTCCTCTTGGGGGTCTACGAGCAGTACTTC. It yields the protein CSVVLLGVYEQYF.

The rearrangement links TRBV30 to TRBJ2-2, with D tentatively TRBD2 (6 bases). This CDR3 comprises 15 residues. CDR1 and CDR2 from the germline V gene are GTSNPN and SVGIG (reference sequence). Between the trimmed V and J ends, which lost 0 bases and 4 bases, there was a span of 12 bases. The CDR3 DNA sequence: TGTGCCTGGAGTGTGGCGGGGACCCTCACCGGGGAGCTGTTTTTT. Its protein is CAWSVAGTLTGELFF.

This chain joins TRBV11-2 and TRBJ2-7; D gene unclear. This CDR3 is 14 amino acids long. Germline lookup yields CDR1 SGHAT and CDR2 FQNNGV. Trimming removed 2 bases at V and 5 bases at J, with 13 bases between. Here the CDR3 DNA reads TGTGCCAGCAGCTTACGGCGCGGTAATGACGAGCAGTACTTC. Translated: CASSLRRGNDEQYF.